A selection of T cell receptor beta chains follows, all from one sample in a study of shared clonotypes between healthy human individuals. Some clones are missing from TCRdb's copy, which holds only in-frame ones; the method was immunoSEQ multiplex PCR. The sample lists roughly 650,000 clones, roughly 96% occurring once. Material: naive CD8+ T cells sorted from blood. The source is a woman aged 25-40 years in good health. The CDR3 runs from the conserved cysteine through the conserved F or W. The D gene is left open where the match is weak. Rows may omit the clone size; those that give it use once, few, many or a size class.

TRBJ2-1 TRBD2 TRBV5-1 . TGCGCCAGCAGCTTGGGCGCTAGCGGGAGTGGGTATGAGCAGTTCTTC CASSLGASGSGYEQFF
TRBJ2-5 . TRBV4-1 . TGCGCCAGCAGCCAGTGGGGGGCAGAGACCCAGTACTTC CASSQWGAETQYF
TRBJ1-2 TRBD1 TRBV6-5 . TGTGCCAGCAGAAAGACAGGGAACTATGGCTACACCTTC CASRKTGNYGYTF
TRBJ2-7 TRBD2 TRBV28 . TGTGCCAGCAGTTTGTTGGCGGGAGGGCCTCCCTACGAGCAGTACTTC CASSLLAGGPPYEQYF
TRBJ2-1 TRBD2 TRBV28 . TGTGCCAGCAGTTTCTATAGCGGGAGTGACAATGAGCAGTTCTTC CASSFYSGSDNEQFF
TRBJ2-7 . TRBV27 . TGTGCCAGCAGTCCCGGGCCTCACTACGAGCAGTACTTC CASSPGPHYEQYF
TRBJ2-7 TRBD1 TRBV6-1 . TGTGCCAGCAGTGAATGGACAGGGGGGAACTACGAGCAGTACTTC CASSEWTGGNYEQYF
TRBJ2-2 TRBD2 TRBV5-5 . TGTGCCAGCAGCCGTGCGCTAGCGGGACCGAACACCGGGGAGCTGTTTTTT CASSRALAGPNTGELFF
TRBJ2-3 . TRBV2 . TGTGCCAGCAGTCGTCTTAGCACAGATACGCAGTATTTT CASSRLSTDTQYF
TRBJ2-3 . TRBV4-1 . TGCGCCAGCAGCCATCCGGAGGGTTGGGAGGAGGCAGATACGCAGTATTTT CASSHPEGWEEADTQYF
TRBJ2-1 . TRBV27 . TGTGCCAGTACCGTGGGCAATGAGCAGTTCTTC CASTVGNEQFF
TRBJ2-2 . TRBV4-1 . TGCGCCAGCAGCCAGGACTCGGGTGTGGCCGGGGAGCTGTTTTTT CASSQDSGVAGELFF
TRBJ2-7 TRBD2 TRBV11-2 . TGTGCCAGCAGCTTAGTGGCTAGCGGGGGCCAGCAGTACGAGCAGTACTTC CASSLVASGGQQYEQYF
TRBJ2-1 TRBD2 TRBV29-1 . TGCAGCGTTGAGGGACTAGCGGGAGTCAGCTCCTACAATGAGCAGTTCTTC CSVEGLAGVSSYNEQFF
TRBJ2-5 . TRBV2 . TGTGCCAGCACCTCCTGGGGGGAGACACAAGAGACCCAGTACTTC CASTSWGETQETQYF
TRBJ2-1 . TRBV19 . TGTGCCAGTAGTATGGGACGGGGAACGGGCAATGAGCAGTTCTTC CASSMGRGTGNEQFF
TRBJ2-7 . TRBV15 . TGTGCCACCAGCAGAGATTCCCGTCACGAGCAGTACTTC CATSRDSRHEQYF
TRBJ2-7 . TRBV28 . TGTGCCAGCAGTTTTACGGAACAGGGCTACGAGCAGTACTTC CASSFTEQGYEQYF
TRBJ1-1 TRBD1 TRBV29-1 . TGCAGCGTTCGAGGGGGCGCAACTGAAGCTTTCTTT CSVRGGATEAFF
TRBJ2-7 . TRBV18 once TGTGCCAGCTCACCTGGAGGGAGCTACGAGCAGTACTTC CASSPGGSYEQYF
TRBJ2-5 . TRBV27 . TGTGCCAGCACCCCCCCCCACCAAGAGACCCAGTACTTC CASTPPHQETQYF
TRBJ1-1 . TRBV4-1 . TGCGCCAGCAGCCAAGATAAGAGGACTGAAGCTTTCTTT CASSQDKRTEAFF
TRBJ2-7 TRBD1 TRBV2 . TGTGCCAGCAATTATGGGGACAGATCCTACGAGCAGTACTTC CASNYGDRSYEQYF
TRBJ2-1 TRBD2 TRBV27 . TGTGCCAGCAGTTTAAATCTAGCGGGACCCTACAATGAGCAGTTCTTC CASSLNLAGPYNEQFF
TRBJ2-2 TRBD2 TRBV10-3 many TGTGCCATCAGGACCCGCGGGGGGGCTGGCGGGGAGCTGTTTTTT CAIRTRGGAGGELFF
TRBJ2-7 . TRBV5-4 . TGTGCCAGCAGCTCGGAAGGCGGGGAAGCTGCGGCCCCCTACGAGCAGTACTTC CASSSEGGEAAAPYEQYF
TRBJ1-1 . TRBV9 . TGTGCCAGCAGCGCCAGGGGCTCGAACACTGAAGCTTTCTTT CASSARGSNTEAFF
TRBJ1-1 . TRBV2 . TGTGCCAGCAGTCGTGGGCTTTTGGGGCGCACTGAAGCTTTCTTT CASSRGLLGRTEAFF
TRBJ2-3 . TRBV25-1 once TGTGCCAGCAGCTCGGGCGGTTCCTCTAGCACAGATACGCAGTATTTT CASSSGGSSSTDTQYF
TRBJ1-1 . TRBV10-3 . TGTGCCATCCGGGACTTTAACTACACTGAAGCTTTCTTT CAIRDFNYTEAFF
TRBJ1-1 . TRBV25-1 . TGTGCCAGCATGCAGGGGCCTACCACTGAAGCTTTCTTT CASMQGPTTEAFF
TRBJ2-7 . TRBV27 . TGTGCCAGCAGTTTCGGCAGGTCCTACGAGCAGTACTTC CASSFGRSYEQYF
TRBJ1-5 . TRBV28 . TGTGCCAGCAGTTCCCCTGGGCCCCAGCATTTT CASSSPGPQHF
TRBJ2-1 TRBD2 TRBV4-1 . TGCGCCAGCAGCAGGACTAGCGGTAGGGCCTATGAGCAGTTCTTC CASSRTSGRAYEQFF
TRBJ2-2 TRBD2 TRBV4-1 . TGCGCCAGCAGCCAAGGGCTAGCGGGAGTCACCGGGGAGCTGTTTTTT CASSQGLAGVTGELFF
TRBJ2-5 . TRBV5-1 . TGCGCCAGCAGCCCCCGTTGGCGAGAACCTCGGGGGGAGACCCAGTACTTC CASSPRWREPRGETQYF
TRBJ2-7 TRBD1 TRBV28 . TGTGCCAGCAGTTCCCCTGCGGACAGGGGATTTTTAACGACCTCCTACGAGCAGTACTTC CASSSPADRGFLTTSYEQYF
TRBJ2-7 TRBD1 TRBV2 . TGTGCCAGCAGTGGGATCGGGACAGGTATATTCGAGCAGTACTTC CASSGIGTGIFEQYF
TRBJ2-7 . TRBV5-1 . TGCGCCAGCAGCTTGGGACGATACGAGCAGTACTTC CASSLGRYEQYF
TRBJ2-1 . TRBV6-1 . TGTGCCAGCAGTGGGGGAGGAAGCTCCTACAATGAGCAGTTCTTC CASSGGGSSYNEQFF
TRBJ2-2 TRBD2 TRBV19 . TGTGCCAGTGAGACTAGCGGGAGGATCACCGGGGAGCTGTTTTTT CASETSGRITGELFF
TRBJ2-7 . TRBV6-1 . TGTGCCAGCAGTGATCCACTATTGATCTACGAGCAGTACTTC CASSDPLLIYEQYF
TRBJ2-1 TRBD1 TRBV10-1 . TGCGCCAGCAGTGAGCTATGGACAGGGGGCGATGAGCAGTTCTTC CASSELWTGGDEQFF
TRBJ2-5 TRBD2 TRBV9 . TGTGCCAGCAGCGACCCGGGACTAGCGAGACAAGAGACCCAGTACTTC CASSDPGLARQETQYF
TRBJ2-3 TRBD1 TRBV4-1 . TGCGCCAGCAGCCCGAGGGGGCCAAGCACAGATACGCAGTATTTT CASSPRGPSTDTQYF
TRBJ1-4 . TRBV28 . TGTGCCAGCAGTTTAAGAGGGACTAATGAAAAACTGTTTTTT CASSLRGTNEKLFF
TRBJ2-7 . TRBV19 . TGTGCCAGTAGTAACCCCTTCCGGGACACTGCCGTCGAGCAGTACTTC CASSNPFRDTAVEQYF
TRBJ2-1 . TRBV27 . . CASSTSGGLNEQFF
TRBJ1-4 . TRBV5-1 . TGCGCCAGCAGCTTGTCAGGTGAAAAACTGTTTTTT CASSLSGEKLFF
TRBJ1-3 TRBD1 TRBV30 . TGTGCCTGGGACAGGGACCTCACACTCTCTGGAAACACCATATATTTT CAWDRDLTLSGNTIYF
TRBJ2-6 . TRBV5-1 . TGCGCCAGCAGCTTGGAGTTGGTGATTATAAACTCTGGGGCCAACGTCCTGACTTTC CASSLELVIINSGANVLTF
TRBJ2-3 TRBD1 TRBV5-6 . TGTGCCAGCAGTTTCATAACGGCCGGGACAGGGGTGACAGATACGCAGTATTTT CASSFITAGTGVTDTQYF
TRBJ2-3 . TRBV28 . TGTGCCAGCGGGACTGTCATCGATACGCAGTATTTT CASGTVIDTQYF
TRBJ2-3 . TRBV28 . TGTGCCAGCAGTTGGGGCCACCGCACAGATACGCAGTATTTT CASSWGHRTDTQYF